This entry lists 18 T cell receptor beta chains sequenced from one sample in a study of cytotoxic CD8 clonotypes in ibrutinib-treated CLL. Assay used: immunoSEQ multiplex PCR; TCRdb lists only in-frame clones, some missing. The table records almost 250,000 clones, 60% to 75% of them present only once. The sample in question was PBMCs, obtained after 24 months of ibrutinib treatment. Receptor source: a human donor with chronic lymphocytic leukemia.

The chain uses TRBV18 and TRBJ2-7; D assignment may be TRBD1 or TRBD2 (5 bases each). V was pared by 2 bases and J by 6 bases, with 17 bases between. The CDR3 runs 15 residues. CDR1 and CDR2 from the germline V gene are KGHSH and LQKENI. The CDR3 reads CASSPSNPRDGEQYF. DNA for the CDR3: TGTGCCAGCTCACCATCGAATCCGAGGGACGGCGAGCAGTACTTC. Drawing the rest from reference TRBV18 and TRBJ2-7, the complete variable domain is NAGVMQNPRHLVRRRGQEARLRCSPMKGHSHVYWYRQLPEEGLKFMVYLQKENIIDESGMPKERFSAEFPKEGPSILRIQQVVRGDSAAYFCASSPSNPRDGEQYFGPGTRLTVT.

The CDR3 bases are TGTGCCAGCAGCTTTTCGAGCGGGACCACTGAAGCTTTCTTT. It codes for CASSFSSGTTEAFF. This chain joins TRBV7-9 and TRBJ1-1; D might be TRBD1 (5 bases). The CDR3 is 14 amino acids. Germline V gene data show CDR1 as SEHNR and CDR2 as FQNEAQ (reference sequence). The V and J ends lost 3 bases and 4 bases respectively, with 12 bases between them.

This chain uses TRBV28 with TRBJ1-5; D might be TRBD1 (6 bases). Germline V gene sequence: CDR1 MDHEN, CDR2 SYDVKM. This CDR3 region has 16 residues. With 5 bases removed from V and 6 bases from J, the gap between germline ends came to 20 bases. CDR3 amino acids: CASSTRQVGSLQPQHF. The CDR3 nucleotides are TGTGCCAGCAGTACCCGACAGGTGGGGTCTCTTCAGCCCCAGCATTTT.

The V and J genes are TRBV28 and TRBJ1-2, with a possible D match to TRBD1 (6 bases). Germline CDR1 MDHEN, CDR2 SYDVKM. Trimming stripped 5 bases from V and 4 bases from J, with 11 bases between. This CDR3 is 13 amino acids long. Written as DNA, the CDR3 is TGTGCCAGCAGTCCCGGACAGCTCTATGGCTACACCTTC. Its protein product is CASSPGQLYGYTF.

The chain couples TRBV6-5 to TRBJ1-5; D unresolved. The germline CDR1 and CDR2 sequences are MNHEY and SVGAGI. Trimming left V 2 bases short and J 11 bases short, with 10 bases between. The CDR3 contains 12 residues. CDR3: CASSYPGESQHF. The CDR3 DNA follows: TGTGCCAGCAGTTACCCCGGCGAGTCCCAGCATTTT.

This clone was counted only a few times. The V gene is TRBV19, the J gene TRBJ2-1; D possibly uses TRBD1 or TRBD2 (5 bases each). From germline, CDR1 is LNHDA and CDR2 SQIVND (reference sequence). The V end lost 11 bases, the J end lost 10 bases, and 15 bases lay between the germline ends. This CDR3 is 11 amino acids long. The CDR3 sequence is CASRGTREQFF. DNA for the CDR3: TGTGCCTCTAGGGGAACTAGAGAGCAGTTCTTC.

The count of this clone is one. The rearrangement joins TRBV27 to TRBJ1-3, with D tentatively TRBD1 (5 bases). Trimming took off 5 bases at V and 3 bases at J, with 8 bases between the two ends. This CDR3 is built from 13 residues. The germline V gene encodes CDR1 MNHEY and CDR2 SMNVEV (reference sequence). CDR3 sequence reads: CASSQGNGNTIYF. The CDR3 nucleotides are TGTGCCAGCAGTCAGGGAAATGGAAACACCATATATTTT.

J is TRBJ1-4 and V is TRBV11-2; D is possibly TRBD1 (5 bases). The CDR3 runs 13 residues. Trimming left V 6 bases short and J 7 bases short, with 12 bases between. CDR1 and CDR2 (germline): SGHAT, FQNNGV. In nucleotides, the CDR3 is TGTGCCAGCAGACCACTGGGGGGTGAAAAACTGTTTTTT. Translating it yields CASRPLGGEKLFF.

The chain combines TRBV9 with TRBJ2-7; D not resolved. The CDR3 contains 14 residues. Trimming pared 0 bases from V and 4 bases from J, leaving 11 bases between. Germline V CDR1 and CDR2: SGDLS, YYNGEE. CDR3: CASSVVETAYEQYF. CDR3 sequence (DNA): TGTGCCAGCAGCGTAGTAGAGACTGCGTACGAGCAGTACTTC.

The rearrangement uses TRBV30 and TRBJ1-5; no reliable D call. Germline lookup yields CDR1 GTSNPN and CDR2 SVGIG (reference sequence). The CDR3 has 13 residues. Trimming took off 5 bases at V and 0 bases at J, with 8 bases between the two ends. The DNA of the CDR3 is TGTGCCTGGGGGAAGGATAGCAATCAGCCCCAGCATTTT. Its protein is CAWGKDSNQPQHF.

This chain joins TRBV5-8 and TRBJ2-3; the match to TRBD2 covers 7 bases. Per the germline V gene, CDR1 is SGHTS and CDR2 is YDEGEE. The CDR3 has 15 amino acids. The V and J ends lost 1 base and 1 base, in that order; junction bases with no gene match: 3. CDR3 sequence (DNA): TGTGCCAGCAGCTTGTGGCTAGCGGGCACAGATACGCAGTATTTT. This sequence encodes CASSLWLAGTDTQYF.

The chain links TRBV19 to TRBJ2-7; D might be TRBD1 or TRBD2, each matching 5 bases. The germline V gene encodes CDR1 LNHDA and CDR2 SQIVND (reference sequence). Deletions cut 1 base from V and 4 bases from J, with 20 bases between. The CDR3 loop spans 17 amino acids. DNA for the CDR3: TGTGCCAGTAGTATAGTTCGGCAGGGAGCCCTTCTTTACGAGCAGTACTTC. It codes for CASSIVRQGALLYEQYF.

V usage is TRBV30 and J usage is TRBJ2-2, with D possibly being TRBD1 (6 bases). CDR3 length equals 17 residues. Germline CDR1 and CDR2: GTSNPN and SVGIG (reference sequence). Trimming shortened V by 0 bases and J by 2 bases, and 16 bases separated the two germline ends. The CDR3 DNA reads TGTGCCTGGAGTGTACTCCCTACAGGGCTAAACACCGGGGAGCTGTTTTTT. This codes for CAWSVLPTGLNTGELFF. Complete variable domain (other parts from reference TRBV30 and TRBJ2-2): SQTIHQWPATLVQPVGSPLSLECTVEGTSNPNLYWYRQAAGRGLQLLFYSVGIGQISSEVPQNLSASRPQDRQFILSSKKLLLSDSGFYLCAWSVLPTGLNTGELFFGEGSRLTVL.

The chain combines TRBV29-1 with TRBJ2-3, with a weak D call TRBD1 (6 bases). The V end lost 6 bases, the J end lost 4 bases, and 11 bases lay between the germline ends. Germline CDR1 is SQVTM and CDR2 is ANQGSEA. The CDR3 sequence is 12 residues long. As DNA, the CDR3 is TGCAGCGTCAGGGACACAGCAGATACGCAGTATTTT. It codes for CSVRDTADTQYF.

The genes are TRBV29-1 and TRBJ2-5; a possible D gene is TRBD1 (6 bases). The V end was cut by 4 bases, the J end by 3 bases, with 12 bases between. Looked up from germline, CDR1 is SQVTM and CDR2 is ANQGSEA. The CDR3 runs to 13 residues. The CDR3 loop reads CSVGFRGKETQYF. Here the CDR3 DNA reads TGCAGCGTTGGGTTCAGGGGAAAAGAGACCCAGTACTTC.

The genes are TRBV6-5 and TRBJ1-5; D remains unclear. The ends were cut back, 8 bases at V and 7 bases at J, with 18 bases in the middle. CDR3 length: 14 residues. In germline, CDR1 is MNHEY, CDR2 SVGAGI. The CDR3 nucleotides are TGTGCCAGCGGGGTCCTCGGCTCCGGCCAGCCCCAGCATTTT. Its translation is CASGVLGSGQPQHF.

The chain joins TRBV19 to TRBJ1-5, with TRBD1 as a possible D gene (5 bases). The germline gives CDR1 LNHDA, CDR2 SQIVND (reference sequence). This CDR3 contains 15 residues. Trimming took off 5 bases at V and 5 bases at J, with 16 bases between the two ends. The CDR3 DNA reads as TGTGCCAGTAGTCCGGGACGGTGGACGGATCAGCCCCAGCATTTT. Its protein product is CASSPGRWTDQPQHF.

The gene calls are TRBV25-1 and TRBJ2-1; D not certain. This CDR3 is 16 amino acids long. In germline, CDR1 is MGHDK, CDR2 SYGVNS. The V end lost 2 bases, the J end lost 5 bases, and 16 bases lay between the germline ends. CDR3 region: CASSEGRQFAHNEQFF. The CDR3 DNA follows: TGTGCCAGCAGTGAAGGACGGCAGTTTGCGCACAATGAGCAGTTCTTC.